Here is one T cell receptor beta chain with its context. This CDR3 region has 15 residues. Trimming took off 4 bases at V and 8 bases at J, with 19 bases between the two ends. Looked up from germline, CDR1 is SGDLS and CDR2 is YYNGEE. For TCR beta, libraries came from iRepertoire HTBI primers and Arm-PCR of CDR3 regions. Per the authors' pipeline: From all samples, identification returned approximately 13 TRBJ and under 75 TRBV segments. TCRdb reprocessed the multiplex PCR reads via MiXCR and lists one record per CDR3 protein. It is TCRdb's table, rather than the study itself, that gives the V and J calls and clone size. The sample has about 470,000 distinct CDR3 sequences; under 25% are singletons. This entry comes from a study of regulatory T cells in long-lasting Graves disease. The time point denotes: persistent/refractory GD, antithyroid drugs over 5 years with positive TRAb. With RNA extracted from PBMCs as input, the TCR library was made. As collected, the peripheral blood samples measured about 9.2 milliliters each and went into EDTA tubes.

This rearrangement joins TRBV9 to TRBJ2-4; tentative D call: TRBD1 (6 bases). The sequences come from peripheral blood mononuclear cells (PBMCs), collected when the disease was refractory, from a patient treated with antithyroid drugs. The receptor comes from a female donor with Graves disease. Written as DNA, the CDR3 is TGTGCCAGCAGCCCCCAGGCAGGGGCTGTCGACATTCAGTACTTC. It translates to CASSPQAGAVDIQYF.